This T cell receptor (beta chain) was captured in a study of cytomegalovirus exposure and HLA in healthy donors (dated by TCRdb to about 2017). Background on the whole study: An earlier analysis of under 600 of the donors reported more than 250 Gb of sequence data and some 100 million unique TCR beta sequences from approximately 180 million T cells. Roughly 300 gigabases of sequencing data and 80 million or so unique TCR sequences were included in an early release covering roughly 600 HLA-typed donors. The study was designed to test whether signatures of past pathogen exposure could be identified by cataloging public T cell receptors. HLA typing covered class I and class II loci at four-digit resolution. Genome-wide SNP genotypes for about three fifths of the roughly 670 donors were used in a later genetic analysis, which treated that subset as a discovery cohort. On average, over 200,000 unique TCR beta nucleotide sequences were sequenced per donor among a few hundred genotyped donors of the cohort, with roughly 18% of those sequences being non-productive. In a later analysis, previously published TCR beta repertoires from 550 to 700 donors were re-analyzed and high-resolution HLA genotyping was added so that TCR occurrence patterns could be studied. In addition to the first cohort of 650 to 800 subjects, a separate validation cohort of 100 to 150 different subjects was used. The T cell repertoires of around 670 subjects were profiled by immunosequencing and related to cytomegalovirus serostatus. Of the 398 genotyped donors, 65% to 90% fell in the genetic ancestry cluster associated with self-reported Caucasian donors. Alongside the repertoire data, information on donor age, sex, ethnicity and CMV serostatus was compiled. Five DR-DQ haplotypes were treated as single units for association and clustering because of strong linkage in the cohort. An earlier analysis of approximately 640 of the donors applied high-throughput TCR beta sequencing to assess whether each TCR beta V gene segment acted as functional or pseudogenic. The number of donors typed differed by locus, with 629-630 for A, B, C, DRB1 and DQB1, roughly 520 for DQA1, 600 to 610 for DPA1, and 450 to 480 for DPB1. Rather than using new phenotypic data, the later analysis identified candidate immune exposures from TCR beta sequences and from how often those sequences occurred across donors. Every discovery cohort repertoire had been produced on one sequencing platform. High-throughput TCR immunosequencing, statistical association of individual TCRs with disease status, and machine learning were combined to predict cytomegalovirus infection status. Study-level results and caveats: According to a later analysis, TCR association rates differed among HLA loci, with DRB1 alleles showing the most associated TCRs and HLA-C alleles showing the fewest. Presence/absence analyses assumed roughly uniform sequencing depth across donors, an assumption that may not hold. According to a later analysis, most CMV-associated TCR beta chains appeared to be HLA-restricted, and the HLA associations seemed to be driven largely by CMV exposure. Because counts were too low, about 18 rarely observed V segments, including chromosome 9 orphons, were excluded from the earlier analysis of 587 of the donors. While some public TCRs were present in many individuals, most TCR sequences turned up only very rarely across donors. In a later analysis, HLA-associated TCR beta chains showed more clonal expansion and lower generation probabilities than non-associated chains that were equally common. In a later genetic analysis, a missense DCLRE1C variant was associated with V-gene and J-gene trimming of TCR beta chains, and the association was replicated in an independent cohort. Because HLA typing was unavailable for some donors at each locus, only the typed subset was used in association tests. Some IMGT-functional V segments, including TRBV6-2 and TRBV6-3, could not be distinguished by the 87-base-pair reads and were therefore excluded. Assigning TCR associations to individual alleles was difficult when HLA alleles, especially DR and DQ, strongly co-occurred. It was suggested by the authors that the approach could potentially be generalized to other disease states and immunological phenotypes. A later analysis associated 16,951 TCR beta sequences with specific HLA alleles at a false discovery rate of 0.05. CMV serostatus was the only immune exposure information available for the cohort. Three of the identified cytomegalovirus-associated TCR beta chains were confirmed in vitro to be specific for cytomegalovirus antigens. Correlated functional status among segregating V segments might be attributable to linkage disequilibrium, but an unknown experimental factor could not be ruled out. The classifier was reported to diagnose cytomegalovirus status with high specificity and sensitivity in both the original and validation cohorts. This cohort had only TCR beta chains sequenced, and the lack of alpha or paired-chain data limited which features could be detected. A further reported finding was that TCR beta sequences accurately predicted the HLA-A and HLA-B alleles for most subjects in the first cohort. In the study, some 160 TCR beta chains were listed as associated with cytomegalovirus. In a later analysis, several top co-occurrence clusters were reported to appear linked to parvovirus B19, influenza, CMV and Epstein-Barr virus. A group of highly shared sequence variants was considered likely to be a technical artifact of the sequencing pipeline. Broadly in line with IMGT annotations, most TCR beta V segments showed up in productive rearrangements about 87% or about 30% of the time in an earlier analysis of around 550 of the donors. According to a later genetic analysis, donors in an Asian-associated ancestry cluster had fewer N-insertions in productive TCRs than the roughly 670-donor mean.

CDR1 and CDR2, looked up from the germline V gene, are SNHLY and FYNNEI. Including cysteine and phenylalanine, the CDR3 has 15 amino acids. Solely the CDR3 DNA is kept, with 45 bases framed from the first base. V is shortened by 5 bases, J by 0 bases, and the region joining them spans 13 bases. The cohort consisted of some 670 healthy bone marrow donors. All cohort members were sampled while nominally healthy, although unrecorded immune exposures were likely present. The donor was CMV seronegative and was included in the group of several hundred seronegative cohort members. A peripheral blood sample was provided by each donor, and peripheral blood mononuclear cells were used for TCR beta sequencing. The Qiagen DNeasy Blood Extraction Kit was used to extract genomic DNA from the blood cell samples. Library generation was performed with the immunoSEQ multiplex PCR assay. For the multiplex PCR, a mixture combining 60 forward primers for TCR Vbeta segments and 13 reverse primers for TCR Jbeta segments was used. The CDR3 region of rearranged TCR beta genes was amplified from genomic DNA by a multiplex PCR assay. On the Illumina HiSeq System, the amplified TCR beta libraries were sequenced as 87-base-pair reads. Processing in the source paper ran as follows. In a later analysis, tens of millions of unique TCR beta chains were counted across the 690 or so repertoires, and approximately 9.9 million of these chains were shared by at least two donors. To remove PCR and sequencing errors, raw reads were error-corrected and collapsed into unique sequences using a nearest-neighbor algorithm that merged closely related sequences. To assign V, D and J gene segments, CDR3 sequences were aligned to IMGT reference sequences. For a sequence to be retained, a match of at least six nucleotides to both a V gene segment and a J gene segment was required. A rearrangement counted as productive if the CDR3 had no stop codons and remained in frame with V and J, and every other rearrangement counted as non-productive. Following IMGT convention, CDR3 was defined as the stretch from the second conserved V-encoded cysteine up to the conserved J-encoded phenylalanine. The earlier analysis of about 530 of the donors excluded any sequence lacking an unambiguous match to a single V gene segment. An earlier analysis of several hundred of the donors called V segments functional above 56.7% productive rearrangements and segregating when the between-donor standard deviation exceeded 5%. A statistical classification framework was developed to diagnose cytomegalovirus status using the catalog of TCR beta chain sequences. In a later analysis, TCR nucleotide sequences were compared against IMGT/GENE-DB human TR gene sequences so that V and J genes could be assigned. A later analysis assigned CDR3 sequences and most-parsimonious VDJ recombination scenarios with the TCRdist pipeline. In a later analysis, each TCR beta chain was defined by its CDR3 amino acid sequence together with its V-gene family, and reads lacking a unique V-gene family were excluded. As a way to deal with suspected cross-contamination and a sequencing artifact, a later analysis dropped approximately 590 nucleotide sequences that were highly shared and had low generation probability. In a later analysis, a clonal expansion index for each public chain was calculated from normalized within-repertoire ranks of inferred template counts. In a later analysis, generation probabilities were computed using a VDJ recombination model fitted to out-of-frame rearrangements, and the results were checked against IGoR. Hypergeometric tests were used in a later analysis to score TCR-TCR, TCR-HLA and TCR-CMV co-occurrence, with a repertoire-size bias correction applied to the TCR pairs. A later analysis estimated false discovery rates by permuting HLA or CMV assignments 20 times. In a later analysis, co-occurring TCRs were grouped with DBSCAN, and TCRdist sequence similarity was added when clustering was performed within HLA-allele-positive subsets. Co-occurrence clustering excluded repertoires with fewer than 30,000 or more than 120,000 public chains, plus five with anomalous nucleotide sharing. The clones in this table, taken by TCRdb from immuneACCESS, are in-frame only. Not every clone is retained; where verified, under half of the shortfall comes from an unresolved V gene, and the cause of the rest is unknown. The DNA gave D and trimming, while V, J and clone size come from that table. Here the sample has about 200,000 clones; around 77% occur a single time. Of the sample, 2.5% to 3.5% is held by the ten largest clones.

Concerning this clone itself: The antigen it recognizes is unknown. Per-base quality was not reported, and no clone a single base away is much larger than it.

Recombination linked TRBV2 to TRBJ1-1; TRBD1 could be the D gene, as 5 bases match. The origin of this receptor is a woman in her 30s in good health and CMV-seronegative. Sequenced material: PBMCs. The DNA sequence is as follows: TGTGCCAGCAGTAGGGGCAGAGACATGAACACTGAAGCTTTCTTT. This encodes CASSRGRDMNTEAFF.